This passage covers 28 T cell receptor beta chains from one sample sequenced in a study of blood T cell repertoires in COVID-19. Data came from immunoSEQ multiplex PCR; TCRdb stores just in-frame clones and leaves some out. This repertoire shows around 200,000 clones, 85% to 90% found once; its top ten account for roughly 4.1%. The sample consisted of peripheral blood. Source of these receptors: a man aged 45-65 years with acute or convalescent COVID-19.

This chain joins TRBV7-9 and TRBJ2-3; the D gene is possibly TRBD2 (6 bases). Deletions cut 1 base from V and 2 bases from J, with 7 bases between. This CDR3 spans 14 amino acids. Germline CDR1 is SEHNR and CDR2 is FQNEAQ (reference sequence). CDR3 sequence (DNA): TGTGCCAGCAGCTTAGAGGGACTCACAGATACGCAGTATTTT. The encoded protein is CASSLEGLTDTQYF.

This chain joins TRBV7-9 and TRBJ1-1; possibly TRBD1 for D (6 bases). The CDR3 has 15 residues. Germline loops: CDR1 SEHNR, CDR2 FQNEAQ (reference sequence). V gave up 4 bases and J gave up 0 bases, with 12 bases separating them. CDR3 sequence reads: CASSSPDSLNTEAFF. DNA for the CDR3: TGTGCCAGCAGCTCTCCGGACAGCCTGAACACTGAAGCTTTCTTT.

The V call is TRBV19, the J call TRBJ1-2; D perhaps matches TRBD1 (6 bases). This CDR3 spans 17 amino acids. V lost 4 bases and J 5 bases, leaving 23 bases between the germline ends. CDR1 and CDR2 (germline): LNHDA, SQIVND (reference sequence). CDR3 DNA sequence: TGTGCCAGTAGTAGACCTGGACAGTCCCCACGCTTATATGGCTACACCTTC. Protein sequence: CASSRPGQSPRLYGYTF.

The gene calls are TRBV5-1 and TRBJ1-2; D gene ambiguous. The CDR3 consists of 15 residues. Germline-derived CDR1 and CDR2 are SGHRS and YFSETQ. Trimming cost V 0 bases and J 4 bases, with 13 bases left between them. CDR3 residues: CASSLVAGEGYGYTF. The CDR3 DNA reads TGCGCCAGCAGCTTGGTGGCGGGTGAGGGCTATGGCTACACCTTC.

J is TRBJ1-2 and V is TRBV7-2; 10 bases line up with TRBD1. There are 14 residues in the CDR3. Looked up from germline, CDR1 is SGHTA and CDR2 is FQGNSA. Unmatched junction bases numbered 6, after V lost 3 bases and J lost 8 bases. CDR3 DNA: TGTGCCAGCAGCTTCTGGACAGGGGGGGAGGGCTACACCTTC. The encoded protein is CASSFWTGGEGYTF.

The CDR3 nucleotides read TGTGCCAGCAGCGCCCTTGGACAGGGGGCCTATGGCTACACCTTC. Protein: CASSALGQGAYGYTF. This sequence joins TRBV9 and TRBJ1-2; TRBD1 matches 11 bases. The CDR3 loop spans 15 amino acids. Germline values: CDR1 SGDLS, CDR2 YYNGEE. V shed 3 bases and J 4 bases; nucleotides not matched to a gene: 5.

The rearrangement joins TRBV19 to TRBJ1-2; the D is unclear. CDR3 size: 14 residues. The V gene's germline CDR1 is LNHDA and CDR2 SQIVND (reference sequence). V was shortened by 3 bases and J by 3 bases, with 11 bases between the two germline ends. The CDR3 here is CASSMPGLDYGYTF. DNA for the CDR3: TGTGCCAGTAGTATGCCCGGGTTGGACTATGGCTACACCTTC.

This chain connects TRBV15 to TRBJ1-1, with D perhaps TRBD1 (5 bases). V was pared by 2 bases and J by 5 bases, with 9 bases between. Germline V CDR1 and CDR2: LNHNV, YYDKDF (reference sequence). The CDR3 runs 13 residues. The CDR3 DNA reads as TGTGCCACCAGCAGACAGGGTAGGACTGAAGCTTTCTTT. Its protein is CATSRQGRTEAFF.

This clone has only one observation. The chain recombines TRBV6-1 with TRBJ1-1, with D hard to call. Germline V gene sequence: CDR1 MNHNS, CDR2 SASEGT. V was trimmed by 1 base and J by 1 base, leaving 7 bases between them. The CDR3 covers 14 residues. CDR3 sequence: CASSEDRRNTEAFF. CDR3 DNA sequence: TGTGCCAGCAGTGAAGACAGAAGGAACACTGAAGCTTTCTTT.

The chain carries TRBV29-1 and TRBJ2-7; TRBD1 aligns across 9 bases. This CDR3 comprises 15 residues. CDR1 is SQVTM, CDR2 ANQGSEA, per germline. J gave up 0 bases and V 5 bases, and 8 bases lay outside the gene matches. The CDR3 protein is CSVSDGTGISYEQYF. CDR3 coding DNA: TGCAGCGTTTCAGACGGGACAGGGATCTCCTACGAGCAGTACTTC.

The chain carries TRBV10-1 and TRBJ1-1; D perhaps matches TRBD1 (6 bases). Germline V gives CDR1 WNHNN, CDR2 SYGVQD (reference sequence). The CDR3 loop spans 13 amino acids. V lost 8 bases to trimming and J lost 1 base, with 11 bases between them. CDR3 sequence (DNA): TGCGCCAGCCCAAGCAGGGGGAACACTGAAGCTTTCTTT. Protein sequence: CASPSRGNTEAFF.

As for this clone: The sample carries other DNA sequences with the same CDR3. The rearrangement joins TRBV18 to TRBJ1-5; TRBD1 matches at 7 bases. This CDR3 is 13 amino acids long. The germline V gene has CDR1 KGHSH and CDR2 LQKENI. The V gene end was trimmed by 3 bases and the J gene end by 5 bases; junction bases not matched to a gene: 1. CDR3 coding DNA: TGTGCCAGCTCACCCGGACAGGATCAGCCCCAGCATTTT. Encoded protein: CASSPGQDQPQHF.

In nucleotides, the CDR3 is TGTGCCAGCAGCTTACGGCTGGCGGGGGGAGGAGAGACCCAGTACTTC. It codes for CASSLRLAGGGETQYF. The V and J genes are TRBV7-6 and TRBJ2-5, with TRBD2 identical over 8 bases. The junction had 9 bases not matched to a gene; V was cut back by 2 bases and J by 4 bases. Germline assignment: CDR1 SGHVS and CDR2 FNYEAQ. CDR3 length: 16 amino acids.

DNA of the CDR3: TGTGCCAGCTCACCAGAGACAGGGTGGGAACAGCCCCAGCATTTT. It yields the protein CASSPETGWEQPQHF. The chain links TRBV18 to TRBJ1-5; TRBD1 matches 7 bases. V dropped 2 bases and J dropped 7; count of bases not matched to a gene: 8. This CDR3 is 15 amino acids long. Looked up from germline, CDR1 is KGHSH and CDR2 is LQKENI. The full variable domain, its missing parts supplied by reference TRBV18 and TRBJ1-5, is NAGVMQNPRHLVRRRGQEARLRCSPMKGHSHVYWYRQLPEEGLKFMVYLQKENIIDESGMPKERFSAEFPKEGPSILRIQQVVRGDSAAYFCASSPETGWEQPQHFGDGTRLSIL.

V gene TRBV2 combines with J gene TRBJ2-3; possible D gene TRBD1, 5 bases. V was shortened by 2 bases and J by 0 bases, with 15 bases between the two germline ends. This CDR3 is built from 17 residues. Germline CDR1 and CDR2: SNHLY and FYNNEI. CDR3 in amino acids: CASSERRAGPSTDTQYF. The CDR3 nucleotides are TGTGCCAGCAGTGAACGTAGGGCAGGGCCTAGCACAGATACGCAGTATTTT. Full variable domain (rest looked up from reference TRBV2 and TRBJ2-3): EPEVTQTPSHQVTQMGQEVILRCVPISNHLYFYWYRQILGQKVEFLVSFYNNEISEKSEIFDDQFSVERPDGSNFTLKIRSTKLEDSAMYFCASSERRAGPSTDTQYFGPGTRLTVL.

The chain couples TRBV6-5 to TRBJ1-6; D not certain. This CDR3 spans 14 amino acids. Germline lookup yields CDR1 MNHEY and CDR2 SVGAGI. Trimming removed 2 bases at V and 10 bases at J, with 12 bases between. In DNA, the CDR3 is TGTGCCAGCAGTTACGGGCAGCATTCCTCACCCCTCCACTTT. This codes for CASSYGQHSSPLHF.

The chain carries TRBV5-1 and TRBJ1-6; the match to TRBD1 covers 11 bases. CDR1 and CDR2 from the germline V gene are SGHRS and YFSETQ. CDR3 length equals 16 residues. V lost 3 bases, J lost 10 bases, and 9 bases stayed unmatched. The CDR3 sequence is CASSSDRGRTGSPLHF. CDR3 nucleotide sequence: TGCGCCAGCAGCTCGGACAGGGGGCGCACCGGGTCACCCCTCCACTTT.

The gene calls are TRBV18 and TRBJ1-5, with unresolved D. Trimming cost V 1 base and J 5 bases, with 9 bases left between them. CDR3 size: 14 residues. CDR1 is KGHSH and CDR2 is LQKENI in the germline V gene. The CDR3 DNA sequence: TGTGCCAGCTCACCACAGGGAGCGGATCAGCCCCAGCATTTT. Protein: CASSPQGADQPQHF.

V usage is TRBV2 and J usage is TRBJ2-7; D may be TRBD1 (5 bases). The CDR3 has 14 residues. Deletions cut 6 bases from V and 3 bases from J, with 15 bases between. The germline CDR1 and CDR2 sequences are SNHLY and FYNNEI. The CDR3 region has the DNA TGTGCCAGCAGGGGGCAGGTCGAATACTACGAGCAGTACTTC. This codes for CASRGQVEYYEQYF.

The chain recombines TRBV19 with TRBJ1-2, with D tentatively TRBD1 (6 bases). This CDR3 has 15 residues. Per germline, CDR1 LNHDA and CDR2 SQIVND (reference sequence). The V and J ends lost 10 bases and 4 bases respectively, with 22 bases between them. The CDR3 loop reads CATLPAQGPTYGYTF. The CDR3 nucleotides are TGTGCCACTCTACCCGCTCAGGGGCCAACCTATGGCTACACCTTC.

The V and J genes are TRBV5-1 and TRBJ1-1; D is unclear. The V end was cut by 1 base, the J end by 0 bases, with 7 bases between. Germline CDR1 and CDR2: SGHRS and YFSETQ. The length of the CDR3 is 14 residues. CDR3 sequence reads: CASSLNRLNTEAFF. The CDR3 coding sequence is TGCGCCAGCAGCTTGAACAGACTGAACACTGAAGCTTTCTTT.

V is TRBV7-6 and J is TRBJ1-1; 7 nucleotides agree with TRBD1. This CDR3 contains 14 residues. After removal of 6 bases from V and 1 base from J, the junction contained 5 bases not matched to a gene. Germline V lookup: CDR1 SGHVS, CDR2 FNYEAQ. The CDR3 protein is CASRSRQGNTEAFF. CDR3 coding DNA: TGTGCCAGCAGGTCTAGACAGGGGAACACTGAAGCTTTCTTT.

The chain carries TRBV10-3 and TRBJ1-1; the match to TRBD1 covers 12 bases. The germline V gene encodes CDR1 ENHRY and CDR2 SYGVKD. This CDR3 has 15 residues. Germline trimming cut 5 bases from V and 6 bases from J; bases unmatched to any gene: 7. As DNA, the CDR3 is TGTGCCATCAGTACCTCCGGGACAGGGGGCCCTGAAGCTTTCTTT. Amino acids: CAISTSGTGGPEAFF.

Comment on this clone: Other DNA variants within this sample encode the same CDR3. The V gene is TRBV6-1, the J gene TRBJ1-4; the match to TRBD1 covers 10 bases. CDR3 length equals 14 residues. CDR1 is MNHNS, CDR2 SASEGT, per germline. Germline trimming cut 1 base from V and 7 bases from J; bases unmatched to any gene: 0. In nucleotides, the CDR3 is TGTGCCAGCAGTGAAGGGACAGGGGGTGAAAAACTGTTTTTT. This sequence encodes CASSEGTGGEKLFF.

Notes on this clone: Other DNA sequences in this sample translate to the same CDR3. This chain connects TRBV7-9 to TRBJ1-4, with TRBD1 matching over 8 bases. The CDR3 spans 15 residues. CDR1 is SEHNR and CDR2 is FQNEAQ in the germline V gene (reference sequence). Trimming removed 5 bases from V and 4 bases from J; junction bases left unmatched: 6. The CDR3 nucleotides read TGTGCCAGCAGCCCCCGACAGGGGAATAATGAAAAACTGTTTTTT. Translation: CASSPRQGNNEKLFF.

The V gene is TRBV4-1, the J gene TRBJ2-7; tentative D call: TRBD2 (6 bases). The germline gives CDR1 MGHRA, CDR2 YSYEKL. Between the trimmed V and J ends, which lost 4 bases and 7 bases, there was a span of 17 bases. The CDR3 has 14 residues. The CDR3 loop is CASSPLDGSAEQYF. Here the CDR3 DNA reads TGCGCCAGCAGCCCCCTCGACGGGAGTGCGGAGCAGTACTTC.

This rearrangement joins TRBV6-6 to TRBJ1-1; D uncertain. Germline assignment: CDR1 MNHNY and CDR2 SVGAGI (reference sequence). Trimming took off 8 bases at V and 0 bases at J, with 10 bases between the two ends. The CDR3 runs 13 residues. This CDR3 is CASSGRLNTEAFF. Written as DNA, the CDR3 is TGTGCCAGCTCCGGCAGGTTGAACACTGAAGCTTTCTTT.

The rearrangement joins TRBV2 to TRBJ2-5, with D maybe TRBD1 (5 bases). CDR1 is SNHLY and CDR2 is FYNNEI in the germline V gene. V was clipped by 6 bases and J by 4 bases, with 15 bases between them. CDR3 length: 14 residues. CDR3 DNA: TGTGCCAGCAGACTCAGGGTTTTGAGAGAGACCCAGTACTTC. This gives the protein CASRLRVLRETQYF.